The 22 T cell receptor beta chains reported below all come from one sample, sequenced in a study of blood T cell repertoires in COVID-19. Clones were sequenced by immunoSEQ multiplex PCR, and TCRdb holds only the in-frame ones, with some missing. The sample gives a few hundred thousand clones, about 87% of which show up once; 1.9% is in the top ten. Sample: PBMCs or T cells enriched from blood (not recorded which). The source is a man in his forties in a cohort exposed to, infected with or recovered from COVID-19 (not recorded which).

This chain links TRBV5-1 with TRBJ1-5; D not certain. The CDR3 loop spans 14 amino acids. Germline CDR1 SGHRS, CDR2 YFSETQ. Between the trimmed V and J ends, which lost 3 bases and 6 bases, there was a span of 13 bases. The CDR3 bases are TGCGCCAGCAGCTACACGGGAGAAAGTCAGCCCCAGCATTTT. Translated: CASSYTGESQPQHF.

The chain carries TRBV7-2 and TRBJ2-7; 8 bases align to TRBD2. The length of the CDR3 is 16 residues. Germline trimming cut 4 bases from V and 2 bases from J; bases unmatched to any gene: 10. The germline gives CDR1 SGHTA, CDR2 FQGNSA. DNA for the CDR3: TGTGCCAGCAGCTCCCAAACTAGCGGCCCCACCTACGAGCAGTACTTC. This translates into CASSSQTSGPTYEQYF.

The V gene is TRBV18, the J gene TRBJ2-3, with 7 bases lining up with TRBD2. The CDR3 sequence is 17 residues long. Germline V gene lookup returns CDR1 KGHSH and CDR2 LQKENI. Trimming at V came to 1 base and at J to 3 bases, leaving 10 bases not matched to a gene. DNA for the CDR3: TGTGCCAGCTCACCACGCGGCGCGGGAGCGGAGACAGATACGCAGTATTTT. It yields the protein CASSPRGAGAETDTQYF.

The chain recombines TRBV5-4 with TRBJ2-5; TRBD1 aligns across 10 bases. CDR3 length equals 13 residues. The germline gives CDR1 SGHNT, CDR2 YYREEE (reference sequence). V lost 5 bases, J lost 4 bases, and 2 bases stayed unmatched. The CDR3 DNA reads as TGTGCCAGCAGTAGGGACAGGGGAGAGACCCAGTACTTC. It codes for CASSRDRGETQYF.

DNA of the CDR3: TGTGCCAGCGGCAGGGGCGATCAGCCCCAGCATTTT. Amino acid sequence: CASGRGDQPQHF. The chain couples TRBV7-9 to TRBJ1-5; D may be TRBD1 (6 bases). Germline lookup yields CDR1 SEHNR and CDR2 FQNEAQ (reference sequence). The CDR3 has 12 amino acids. V was clipped by 8 bases and J by 5 bases, with 10 bases between them.

This clone showed up just a few times. V and J are TRBV28 and TRBJ2-1; 10 nucleotides line up with TRBD2. V trimming: 3 bases; J trimming: 7 bases; junction bases outside the gene matches: 3. This CDR3 comprises 14 residues. Germline CDR1 and CDR2: MDHEN and SYDVKM. The CDR3 nucleotides read TGTGCCAGCAGTTTGGGAGCGGGAGGGAATGAGCAGTTCTTC. This sequence encodes CASSLGAGGNEQFF.

J is TRBJ2-3 and V is TRBV5-1, with D perhaps TRBD1 (6 bases). From germline, CDR1 is SGHRS and CDR2 YFSETQ. This CDR3 spans 17 amino acids. The V end was cut by 0 bases, the J end by 2 bases, with 16 bases between. CDR3: CASSLGPRTDYTDTQYF. The CDR3 bases are TGCGCCAGCAGCTTGGGTCCTCGGACAGACTACACAGATACGCAGTATTTT.

The chain carries TRBV7-2 and TRBJ2-7; 7 bases line up with TRBD1. Germline V gene data show CDR1 as SGHTA and CDR2 as FQGNSA. This CDR3 region has 14 residues. V was clipped by 4 bases and J by 0 bases; unmatched bases: 3. The DNA of the CDR3 is TGTGCCAGCAGCTCGGACAGGAACTCCTACGAGCAGTACTTC. As protein: CASSSDRNSYEQYF.

CDR3 in amino acids: CASSEIVGGYEQYF. The CDR3 DNA is TGTGCCAGCAGTGAAATTGTCGGAGGCTACGAGCAGTACTTC. The genes are TRBV6-1 and TRBJ2-7, with a weak D call TRBD2 (5 bases). Trimming took 2 bases from V and 3 from J, leaving 11 bases between them. CDR3 length: 14 amino acids. Germline V gene lookup returns CDR1 MNHNS and CDR2 SASEGT.

CDR3 in amino acids: CASSFSGDRNTGELFF. DNA for the CDR3: TGCGCCAGCAGCTTCTCCGGAGACAGGAACACCGGGGAGCTGTTTTTT. This rearrangement joins TRBV5-1 to TRBJ2-2; a weak D match, TRBD1 (5 bases). V lost 2 bases, J lost 1 base, and 12 bases lay in between. Germline V gene data show CDR1 as SGHRS and CDR2 as YFSETQ. The CDR3 contains 16 residues.

This chain links TRBV2 with TRBJ1-5, with 10 bases matching TRBD1. This CDR3 has 15 amino acids. J lost 3 bases, V lost 7 bases, and 6 bases had no gene match. Germline V gene lookup returns CDR1 SNHLY and CDR2 FYNNEI. Here the CDR3 DNA reads TGTGCCAGCAAGGGGACAGGGGATCTCAATCAGCCCCAGCATTTT. Amino acid sequence: CASKGTGDLNQPQHF.

The chain uses TRBV11-2 and TRBJ1-3, with 10 bases that match TRBD1. This CDR3 spans 14 amino acids. Trimming at V came to 5 bases and at J to 6 bases, leaving 4 bases not matched to a gene. Germline assignment: CDR1 SGHAT and CDR2 FQNNGV. This CDR3 reads CASSPRQGANTIYF. The DNA for the CDR3 is TGTGCCAGCAGCCCGAGACAGGGGGCAAACACCATATATTTT.

The chain is built from TRBV9 and TRBJ2-7, with 12 bases that match TRBD2. J gave up 0 bases and V 3 bases, and 1 base lay outside the gene matches. In germline, CDR1 is SGDLS, CDR2 YYNGEE. This CDR3 has 15 residues. The DNA for the CDR3 is TGTGCCAGCAGCGGGACTAGCGGGGCCTCCTACGAGCAGTACTTC. Residues: CASSGTSGASYEQYF.

CDR3 residues: CSVDAAGYQETQYF. DNA for the CDR3: TGCAGCGTTGACGCGGCAGGGTACCAAGAGACCCAGTACTTC. The chain uses TRBV29-1 and TRBJ2-5, with D perhaps TRBD1 (5 bases). The CDR3 is 14 amino acids. Trimming left V 3 bases short and J 0 bases short, with 11 bases between. CDR1 is SQVTM, CDR2 ANQGSEA, per germline.

This chain uses TRBV11-1 with TRBJ1-3; D is uncertain. CDR1 is SGHAT and CDR2 is FQDESV in the germline V gene (reference sequence). This CDR3 spans 16 amino acids. Deletions cut 3 bases from V and 0 bases from J, with 12 bases between. The CDR3 region has the DNA TGTGCCAGCAGCTTGGCTCCGGGGAGCTCTGGAAACACCATATATTTT. Its protein product is CASSLAPGSSGNTIYF.

The V gene is TRBV16, the J gene TRBJ1-5; 7 bases agree with TRBD1. The junction had 9 bases not matched to a gene; V was cut back by 0 bases and J by 4 bases. CDR3 size: 17 residues. Germline CDR1 is KGHSY and CDR2 is FQNENV. This chain's CDR3 is CASSQSRGRLGNQPQHF. In DNA form, the CDR3 reads TGTGCCAGCAGCCAATCGAGGGGGCGCTTGGGAAATCAGCCCCAGCATTTT.

This clone has only one observation. The V call is TRBV27, the J call TRBJ2-7; D perhaps matches TRBD2 (7 bases). V was trimmed by 6 bases and J by 3 bases, leaving 15 bases between them. The CDR3 totals 14 residues. Germline CDR1 reads MNHEY; CDR2 reads SMNVEV (reference sequence). CDR3 protein: CASRPRGGRYEQYF. DNA of the CDR3: TGTGCCAGCAGACCTAGGGGGGGGCGCTACGAGCAGTACTTC.

The V and J genes are TRBV2 and TRBJ2-7; possibly TRBD2 for D (6 bases). The germline V gene encodes CDR1 SNHLY and CDR2 FYNNEI. The length of the CDR3 is 15 residues. The V and J ends lost 1 base and 4 bases respectively, with 14 bases between them. CDR3 protein: CASSEEGAGRYEQYF. CDR3 DNA: TGTGCCAGCAGTGAAGAGGGTGCGGGACGGTACGAGCAGTACTTC. Variable domain in full (rest from reference TRBV2 and TRBJ2-7): EPEVTQTPSHQVTQMGQEVILRCVPISNHLYFYWYRQILGQKVEFLVSFYNNEISEKSEIFDDQFSVERPDGSNFTLKIRSTKLEDSAMYFCASSEEGAGRYEQYFGPGTRLTVT.

The chain employs TRBV9 and TRBJ2-3, with TRBD1 matching 7 bases. Germline loops: CDR1 SGDLS, CDR2 YYNGEE. Trimming took 3 bases from V and 0 from J; bases not matched to a gene: 4. CDR3 length: 15 amino acids. The CDR3 protein is CASSARQGSTDTQYF. As DNA, the CDR3 is TGTGCCAGCAGCGCAAGACAGGGCAGCACAGATACGCAGTATTTT.

This clone has only one observation. The chain links TRBV5-1 to TRBJ2-7, with a weak D call TRBD2 (6 bases). Trimming removed 4 bases from V and 6 bases from J, with 11 bases in between. The CDR3 is 12 residues long. CDR1 SGHRS and CDR2 YFSETQ come from the germline V gene. CDR3 in DNA: TGCGCCAGCAGCCCCCAGGGAGGCGAGCAGTACTTC. Protein: CASSPQGGEQYF.

The chain joins TRBV29-1 to TRBJ2-7, with TRBD1 matching 11 bases. The CDR3 covers 14 residues. The germline gives CDR1 SQVTM, CDR2 ANQGSEA. V lost 6 bases and J lost 4; bases outside the gene matches: 8. The CDR3 DNA reads as TGCAGCGTCAACGACGGGACAGGGGGTTACGAGCAGTACTTC. Encoded protein: CSVNDGTGGYEQYF.

The rearrangement joins TRBV6-5 to TRBJ2-7; D is undetermined. Trimming removed 2 bases from V and 6 bases from J, with 11 bases in between. The CDR3 extends over 13 amino acids. Germline CDR1 and CDR2: MNHEY and SVGAGI. DNA of the CDR3: TGTGCCAGCAGTTACGAGCCAGGCAGCGAGCAGTACTTC. As protein: CASSYEPGSEQYF.